The 20 T cell receptor beta chains given below trace back to one sample, sequenced in a study of T cell repertoires in cytomegalovirus infection. TCRdb independently ran MiXCR on the reads; one entry per CDR3 protein. There are 110,000 to 150,000 distinct CDR3 sequences in the sample; around 32% occur only once, and roughly 50% lies in the top ten. No cognate antigen is known for these TCRs. Sequencing used CD8+ T cells from cultured PBMCs, obtained from culture after CMV antigen stimulation. These receptor sequences come from a human donor in good health (CMV status not recorded). Some clones in this sample may be carry-over from other donors' samples.

This rearrangement joins TRBV15 to TRBJ2-7; 7 bases map to TRBD1. In germline, CDR1 is LNHNV, CDR2 YYDKDF (reference sequence). With 1 base clipped from V and 3 bases from J, the junction kept 3 bases outside the gene matches. This CDR3 spans 14 amino acids. Here the CDR3 reads CATSRANRGYEQYF. CDR3 in DNA: TGTGCCACCAGCAGAGCTAACAGGGGCTACGAGCAGTACTTC.

The rearrangement uses TRBV19 and TRBJ1-5; perhaps TRBD1 as D (6 bases). Trimming stripped 7 bases from V and 0 bases from J, with 16 bases between. Germline CDR1 and CDR2: LNHDA and SQIVND (reference sequence). CDR3 length equals 16 residues. Here the CDR3 DNA reads TGTGCCAGTATTGGGTCAGGGGCCTATAGCAATCAGCCCCAGCATTTT. Translating it yields CASIGSGAYSNQPQHF.

This clonotype has a count of ten or more. The chain combines TRBV6-1 with TRBJ1-1; D remains ambiguous. The CDR3 is 12 residues long. Germline loops: CDR1 MNHNS, CDR2 SASEGT. Deletions cut 10 bases from V and 0 bases from J, with 9 bases between. DNA for the CDR3: TGTGCCACTCGGGGAATGAACACTGAAGCTTTCTTT. It specifies CATRGMNTEAFF.

This clonotype was seen at least ten times. The chain employs TRBV4-1 and TRBJ2-7; a weak D match, TRBD1 (5 bases). CDR1 MGHRA and CDR2 YSYEKL come from the germline V gene. This CDR3 spans 16 amino acids. Trimming left V 0 bases short and J 1 base short, with 13 bases between. CDR3 in amino acids: CASSQESGSPSYEQYF. The CDR3 region has the DNA TGCGCCAGCAGCCAAGAGTCAGGGTCCCCATCCTACGAGCAGTACTTC.

This clonotype has a handful of counts. This chain links TRBV12-3 or TRBV12-4 with TRBJ1-3; D not resolved. Trimming removed 5 bases at V and 0 bases at J, with 14 bases between. This CDR3 is 16 amino acids long. This CDR3 reads CASSARLPSSGNTIYF. The CDR3 coding sequence is TGTGCCAGCAGTGCTCGTCTGCCCAGCTCTGGAAACACCATATATTTT.

This chain uses TRBV7-9 with TRBJ1-2, with D possibly being TRBD1 (5 bases). Germline V gives CDR1 SEHNR, CDR2 FQNEAQ (reference sequence). This CDR3 contains 15 residues. V lost 4 bases and J lost 8, with 20 bases in between. This CDR3 reads CASSSSLQGVQGYTF. Here the CDR3 DNA reads TGTGCCAGCAGCTCCTCCCTCCAAGGGGTCCAGGGCTACACCTTC.

The chain carries TRBV7-3 and TRBJ2-2, with TRBD1 as a possible D gene (5 bases). Germline loops: CDR1 SGHTA, CDR2 FQGTGA. Trimming shortened V by 5 bases and J by 2 bases, and 15 bases separated the two germline ends. The CDR3 has 16 residues. The DNA of the CDR3 is TGTGCCAGCAGCCCCATAATAGGACAAAACACCGGGGAGCTGTTTTTT. Translation: CASSPIIGQNTGELFF.

This clonotype appeared a single time. The rearrangement joins TRBV9 to TRBJ2-1; D may be TRBD1 (6 bases). V was clipped by 4 bases and J by 7 bases, with 15 bases between them. CDR3 length: 14 residues. Germline V gene sequence: CDR1 SGDLS, CDR2 YYNGEE. In nucleotides, the CDR3 is TGTGCCAGCAGCCCCAGACAGGACGGGAATGAGCAGTTCTTC. The encoded protein is CASSPRQDGNEQFF.

This clonotype has a handful of counts. V is TRBV11-2 and J is TRBJ1-1; D unresolved. The V end lost 1 base, the J end lost 1 base, and 10 bases lay between the germline ends. CDR3 size: 15 residues. Germline CDR1 and CDR2: SGHAT and FQNNGV. The CDR3 loop reads CASSLVEGKNTEAFF. For the CDR3, the DNA is TGTGCCAGCAGCTTAGTAGAGGGAAAGAACACTGAAGCTTTCTTT.

Concerning this clonotype itself: This could be a read error, since a much larger clone is one nucleotide away. The chain recombines TRBV12-3 or TRBV12-4 with TRBJ2-7; 8 bases fit TRBD1. CDR3 length: 14 amino acids. This CDR3 is CAGSPGQGYDEQYF. Written as DNA, the CDR3 is TGTGCCGGCAGCCCCGGACAGGGTTACGACGAGCAGTACTTC.

The chain recombines TRBV20-1 with TRBJ2-1; D possibly matches TRBD1 or TRBD2 (5 bases each). CDR3 size: 14 residues. Trimming removed 5 bases from V and 8 bases from J, with 19 bases in between. The germline gives CDR1 DFQATT, CDR2 SNEGSKA (reference sequence). The CDR3 DNA is TGCAGTGCTCCCCTCGCTGTCCGGGGCGATGAGCAGTTCTTC. This codes for CSAPLAVRGDEQFF.

The chain's CDR3 is CASSYFTTQETQYF. The DNA of the CDR3 is TGTGCCAGCAGTTACTTCACTACCCAAGAGACCCAGTACTTC. The chain is built from TRBV6-5 and TRBJ2-5; D is unclear. Germline CDR1 and CDR2: MNHEY and SVGAGI. Trimming left V 1 base short and J 1 base short, with 7 bases between. The CDR3 totals 14 residues.

The genes are TRBV7-9 and TRBJ2-7; D is perhaps TRBD2 (6 bases). This CDR3 spans 13 amino acids. Trimming took 7 bases from V and 0 from J, leaving 10 bases between them. The germline V gene encodes CDR1 SEHNR and CDR2 FQNEAQ (reference sequence). CDR3 coding DNA: TGTGCCAGCAAAGGGGAGGACTCCTACGAGCAGTACTTC. Translating gives CASKGEDSYEQYF. Full variable domain (rest looked up from reference TRBV7-9 and TRBJ2-7): DTGVSQNPRHKITKRGQNVTFRCDPISEHNRLYWYRQTLGQGPEFLTYFQNEAQLEKSRLLSDRFSAERPKGSFSTLEIQRTEQGDSAMYLCASKGEDSYEQYFGPGTRLTVT.

The chain couples TRBV19 to TRBJ1-1, with 10 bases identical to TRBD1. Per germline, CDR1 LNHDA and CDR2 SQIVND (reference sequence). The CDR3 sequence is 15 residues long. Trimming took 4 bases from V and 4 from J; bases not matched to a gene: 6. CDR3 residues: CASSSETGGITEAFF. CDR3 in DNA: TGTGCCAGTAGTAGCGAGACAGGGGGCATCACTGAAGCTTTCTTT.

The CDR3 is CASSSSRETYEQYF. In DNA, the CDR3 is TGTGCCAGCAGCTCCTCCAGGGAAACCTACGAGCAGTACTTC. J is TRBJ2-7 and V is TRBV7-4; a possible D gene is TRBD1 (5 bases). Germline CDR1 SGHVT, CDR2 SQSDAQ. V lost 4 bases, J lost 2 bases, and 12 bases lay in between. CDR3 length equals 14 residues. The variable domain in full, with the rest retrieved from reference TRBV7-4 and TRBJ2-7, is GAGVSQSPRYKVAKRGRDVALRCDSISGHVTLYWYRQTLGQGSEVLTYSQSDAQRDKSGRPSGRFSAERPERSVSTLKIQRTEQGDSAVYLCASSSSRETYEQYFGPGTRLTVT.

V and J are TRBV19 and TRBJ1-1; no clear D. Germline CDR1 reads LNHDA; CDR2 reads SQIVND (reference sequence). The CDR3 covers 17 residues. The V end lost 1 base, the J end lost 0 bases, and 15 bases lay between the germline ends. The CDR3 bases are TGTGCCAGTAGTATAGGGTCGCACGGGGATGTGAACACTGAAGCTTTCTTT. Protein sequence: CASSIGSHGDVNTEAFF.

V usage is TRBV10-3 and J usage is TRBJ2-7; D possibly matches TRBD1 or TRBD2 (5 bases each). Deletions cut 3 bases from V and 3 bases from J, with 15 bases between. Per the germline V gene, CDR1 is ENHRY and CDR2 is SYGVKD. There are 15 residues in the CDR3. CDR3 amino acids: CAISEIRTGLYEQYF. The CDR3 nucleotides are TGTGCCATCAGTGAAATTCGTACAGGACTCTACGAGCAGTACTTC.

The rearrangement links TRBV6-5 to TRBJ1-2; 8 nucleotides line up with TRBD1. The V and J ends lost 5 bases and 4 bases, in that order; junction bases with no gene match: 9. This CDR3 is built from 15 residues. Germline lookup yields CDR1 MNHEY and CDR2 SVGAGI. CDR3 protein: CASSPMGTGPYGYTF. CDR3 DNA: TGTGCCAGCAGTCCGATGGGGACAGGACCCTATGGCTACACCTTC.

The chain links TRBV12-3 or TRBV12-4 to TRBJ1-1; D ambiguous. The CDR3 totals 16 residues. The V end lost 2 bases, the J end lost 1 base, and 14 bases lay between the germline ends. In nucleotides, the CDR3 is TGTGCCAGCAGTTTAATTCCCCGCATCTCGAACACTGAAGCTTTCTTT. It encodes CASSLIPRISNTEAFF.

The V and J genes are TRBV2 and TRBJ1-1; D possibly corresponds to TRBD1 (5 bases). Germline CDR1 and CDR2: SNHLY and FYNNEI. The CDR3 totals 15 residues. V lost 3 bases and J lost 3, with 14 bases in between. CDR3 region: CASSDSGRGDTEAFF. CDR3 nucleotides: TGTGCCAGCAGTGATTCAGGGCGCGGGGACACTGAAGCTTTCTTT.